Listed below are T cell receptor beta chains from one sample, sequenced in a study of blood T cell repertoires in COVID-19. Measured with immunoSEQ multiplex PCR; TCRdb has only the in-frame clones, and not every one. The sample lists 200,000 or so clones, more than 65% occurring once. Sequenced sample: peripheral blood. These TCRs come from a woman in her thirties who had recovered from COVID-19. The CDR3 runs from the conserved cysteine through the conserved F or W. Fields, in order: V gene, D gene, clone size, J gene, CDR3 DNA, CDR3 protein. The D gene is left open where the match is weak. Some rows have no size entry. The others give once, few or many, or a class for an expanded clone.

v_call: TRBV25-1; d_call: TRBD2; clone_size: -; j_call: TRBJ2-3; cdr3_nt: TGTGCCAGCAGTGAATCACTAGCGGGGACCACAGATACGCAGTATTTT; cdr3_aa: CASSESLAGTTDTQYF
v_call: TRBV28; d_call: -; clone_size: -; j_call: TRBJ1-5; cdr3_nt: TGTGCCAGCAGCGCCTGGGGGGAAGGGGAAAATCAGCCCCAGCATTTT; cdr3_aa: CASSAWGEGENQPQHF
v_call: TRBV6-5; d_call: -; clone_size: few; j_call: TRBJ1-5; cdr3_nt: TGTGCCAGCAGTTACCCGGAGAGTCAGCCCCAGCATTTT; cdr3_aa: CASSYPESQPQHF
v_call: TRBV7-9; d_call: -; clone_size: -; j_call: TRBJ2-7; cdr3_nt: TGTGCCAGCAGCTTCACGAGCCGAATCTCCTACGAGCAGTACTTC; cdr3_aa: CASSFTSRISYEQYF
v_call: TRBV12-3/TRBV12-4; d_call: -; clone_size: few; j_call: TRBJ2-2; cdr3_nt: TGTGCCAGCAGCGGTCTTCGGGAGCTGTTTTTT; cdr3_aa: CASSGLRELFF
v_call: TRBV5-1; d_call: -; clone_size: -; j_call: TRBJ1-1; cdr3_nt: TGCGCCAGCACCCTGACAGCCTCAGGGACTGAAGCTTTCTTT; cdr3_aa: CASTLTASGTEAFF
v_call: TRBV29-1; d_call: -; clone_size: -; j_call: TRBJ2-7; cdr3_nt: TGCAGCGTACCACGGGGGACTGGAGAGCAGTACTTC; cdr3_aa: CSVPRGTGEQYF
v_call: TRBV7-3; d_call: -; clone_size: -; j_call: TRBJ1-1; cdr3_nt: TGTGCCAGCAGCTTGGGGGGGATCACTGAAGCTTTCTTT; cdr3_aa: CASSLGGITEAFF
v_call: TRBV27; d_call: -; clone_size: -; j_call: TRBJ2-7; cdr3_nt: TGTGCCAGCCAGGGGCAGGAGAGCTCCTACGAGCAGTACTTC; cdr3_aa: CASQGQESSYEQYF
v_call: TRBV7-3; d_call: TRBD2; clone_size: -; j_call: TRBJ2-1; cdr3_nt: TGTGCCAGCAGCTTAGCCGGGACTAGCGGGACATTCTCCTACAATGAGCAGTTCTTC; cdr3_aa: CASSLAGTSGTFSYNEQFF
v_call: TRBV5-1; d_call: -; clone_size: -; j_call: TRBJ2-1; cdr3_nt: TGCGCCAGCGCGAAGGACAGCAAGTATGAGCAGTTCTTC; cdr3_aa: CASAKDSKYEQFF
v_call: TRBV6-5; d_call: TRBD1; clone_size: few; j_call: TRBJ1-1; cdr3_nt: TGTGCCAGCAGTTACTTCGGCGGACAGGAAGGTGAAGCTTTCTTT; cdr3_aa: CASSYFGGQEGEAFF
v_call: TRBV6-5; d_call: TRBD1; clone_size: -; j_call: TRBJ1-3; cdr3_nt: TGTGCCAGCAGTTACTCCCCTGACAGGGAGGACACCATATATTTT; cdr3_aa: CASSYSPDREDTIYF
v_call: TRBV5-1; d_call: -; clone_size: -; j_call: TRBJ2-7; cdr3_nt: TGCGCCAGCAGCTTGGAGGGGGAGAGATACGTCGAGCAGTACTTC; cdr3_aa: CASSLEGERYVEQYF
v_call: TRBV6-5; d_call: TRBD1; clone_size: -; j_call: TRBJ1-2; cdr3_nt: TGTGCCAGCAGCGGACAGGGGCATGGCTACACCTTC; cdr3_aa: CASSGQGHGYTF
v_call: TRBV2; d_call: TRBD1; clone_size: -; j_call: TRBJ1-2; cdr3_nt: TGTGCCAGCAGCCCGGAGGGACAGGGAAGGGGCTACACCTTC; cdr3_aa: CASSPEGQGRGYTF
v_call: TRBV7-3; d_call: -; clone_size: -; j_call: TRBJ2-7; cdr3_nt: TGTGCCAGCAGCTTAATGGGCGGAGGGAGCTACGAGCAGTACTTC; cdr3_aa: CASSLMGGGSYEQYF
v_call: TRBV11-3; d_call: -; clone_size: -; j_call: TRBJ2-2; cdr3_nt: TGTGCCAGCAGCTCACCTTGGAGGGCCGGGGAGCTGTTTTTT; cdr3_aa: CASSSPWRAGELFF
v_call: TRBV7-2; d_call: TRBD2; clone_size: -; j_call: TRBJ2-3; cdr3_nt: TGTGCCAGCAGCTCGGGACTAGCCAGAGATACGCAGTATTTT; cdr3_aa: CASSSGLARDTQYF
v_call: TRBV28; d_call: TRBD1; clone_size: -; j_call: TRBJ1-1; cdr3_nt: TGTGCCAGCAACTCACTACAGGGGAGGACTGAAGCTTTCTTT; cdr3_aa: CASNSLQGRTEAFF
v_call: TRBV13; d_call: TRBD2; clone_size: -; j_call: TRBJ2-1; cdr3_nt: TGTGCCAGCAGCACACTAGCGGGAGGACCAAATGAGCAGTTCTTC; cdr3_aa: CASSTLAGGPNEQFF
v_call: TRBV5-5; d_call: TRBD2; clone_size: many; j_call: TRBJ2-7; cdr3_nt: TGTGCCAGCAGCTTGGGGACTAGCGGGAGTTACGAGCAGTACTTC; cdr3_aa: CASSLGTSGSYEQYF
v_call: TRBV7-3; d_call: -; clone_size: -; j_call: TRBJ2-1; cdr3_nt: TGTGCCAGCAGCTTAGACTACTACTCCTACAATGAGCAGTTCTTC; cdr3_aa: CASSLDYYSYNEQFF
v_call: TRBV4-1; d_call: -; clone_size: -; j_call: TRBJ2-2; cdr3_nt: TGCGCCAGCAGCCAAGATCAGGGCCCCGGGGAGCTGTTTTTT; cdr3_aa: CASSQDQGPGELFF
v_call: TRBV4-1; d_call: -; clone_size: -; j_call: TRBJ2-5; cdr3_nt: TGCGCCAGCAGCCAAAACAGGGAAGAGACCCAGTACTTC; cdr3_aa: CASSQNREETQYF
v_call: TRBV19; d_call: -; clone_size: -; j_call: TRBJ1-5; cdr3_nt: TGTGCCAGTAGTATAGAGAGCCTCTCCAATCAGCCCCAGCATTTT; cdr3_aa: CASSIESLSNQPQHF